Following are 14 T cell receptor beta chains from one sample sequenced in a study of blood T cell repertoires in COVID-19. Sequencing used immunoSEQ multiplex PCR; TCRdb keeps in-frame clones, though not all of them. Of 50,000 to 70,000 clones listed, over 75% are singletons. Sequencing was done on a sample of peripheral blood. Receptors originate from a woman of 80 years or more with active COVID-19.

This clone has only one observation. This chain joins TRBV28 and TRBJ1-1; 7 positions match TRBD1. The germline gives CDR1 MDHEN, CDR2 SYDVKM. The V segment lost 6 bases and the J segment 1 base; nucleotides outside the gene matches: 17. This CDR3 has 18 residues. The CDR3 sequence is CASSFTQGTVGENTEAFF. CDR3 coding DNA: TGTGCCAGCAGCTTCACTCAGGGGACAGTAGGAGAGAACACTGAAGCTTTCTTT.

The chain is built from TRBV7-2 and TRBJ2-2, with D possibly matching TRBD2 (5 bases). This CDR3 contains 16 residues. V shed 0 bases and J shed 7 bases, with 15 bases lying between them. The germline CDR1 and CDR2 sequences are SGHTA and FQGNSA. Here the CDR3 DNA reads TGTGCCAGCAGCTTAGCGCCCCTCCGTGAGGGCGGGGAGCTGTTTTTT. Its translation is CASSLAPLREGGELFF.

The rearrangement links TRBV2 to TRBJ2-7; 8 bases fit TRBD1. Germline loops: CDR1 SNHLY, CDR2 FYNNEI. Trimming at V came to 5 bases and at J to 7 bases, leaving 7 bases not matched to a gene. CDR3 size: 13 residues. CDR3 in amino acids: CASSQGAVYEQYF. CDR3 bases: TGTGCCAGCAGTCAGGGGGCCGTCTATGAGCAGTACTTC.

This clone came up a few times. This sequence joins TRBV28 and TRBJ1-4; D is perhaps TRBD1 (6 bases). Germline CDR1 MDHEN, CDR2 SYDVKM. The CDR3 length is 16 residues. V was trimmed by 2 bases and J by 8 bases, leaving 18 bases between them. The CDR3 DNA reads TGTGCCAGCAGTTTAGCCGGGGGGGGCCTGTACGAAAAACTGTTTTTT. Translated: CASSLAGGGLYEKLFF. Using reference TRBV28 and TRBJ1-4 for the parts outside the CDR3, the full variable domain is DVKVTQSSRYLVKRTGEKVFLECVQDMDHENMFWYRQDPGLGLRLIYFSYDVKMKEKGDIPEGYSVSREKKERFSLILESASTNQTSMYLCASSLAGGGLYEKLFFGSGTQLSVL.

The J gene is TRBJ1-6, the V gene TRBV27; 8 positions match TRBD1. V shed 6 bases, J shed 11 bases, and the junction held 6 bases outside the gene matches. Germline V gene data show CDR1 as MNHEY and CDR2 as SMNVEV (reference sequence). There are 13 residues in the CDR3. In DNA form, the CDR3 reads TGTGCCAGCAGCCAGGGGGCGAAGGCACCCCTCCACTTT. Its protein is CASSQGAKAPLHF.

V gene TRBV19 combines with J gene TRBJ1-1; TRBD1 matches 9 bases. The CDR3 has 16 residues. The junction had 13 bases not matched to a gene; V was cut back by 6 bases and J by 5 bases. The V gene's germline CDR1 is LNHDA and CDR2 SQIVND (reference sequence). CDR3 sequence: CASSQAGTGSSTEAFF. The CDR3 region has the DNA TGTGCCAGTAGCCAAGCCGGGACAGGGTCTTCTACTGAAGCTTTCTTT.

The chain combines TRBV2 with TRBJ2-5, with 8 bases aligning to TRBD2. Germline CDR1 is SNHLY and CDR2 is FYNNEI. The trim removed 5 bases at V and 5 bases at J, leaving 10 bases unmatched. The CDR3 consists of 15 residues. Here the CDR3 DNA reads TGTGCCAGCAGTTACTCCGGGACTAGAGGGGAGACCCAGTACTTC. This encodes CASSYSGTRGETQYF.

This chain links TRBV5-4 with TRBJ1-5, with a tentative D call TRBD1 (6 bases). Germline CDR1 and CDR2: SGHNT and YYREEE (reference sequence). V lost 4 bases to trimming and J lost 7 bases, with 15 bases between them. CDR3 length equals 14 residues. CDR3 amino acids: CASSEGVSKQPQHF. The CDR3 bases are TGTGCCAGCAGCGAGGGGGTTTCGAAGCAGCCCCAGCATTTT.

On this clone itself: The identical CDR3 is also encoded by other nucleotide sequences in the sample. This chain links TRBV27 with TRBJ1-1, with 11 bases lining up with TRBD1. V shed 4 bases and J 4 bases; nucleotides not matched to a gene: 5. Germline-derived CDR1 and CDR2 are MNHEY and SMNVEV (reference sequence). The CDR3 is 15 amino acids. CDR3 sequence: CASSSSGTGGTEAFF. The DNA of the CDR3 is TGTGCCAGCAGTTCATCCGGGACAGGGGGCACTGAAGCTTTCTTT.

The V gene is TRBV20-1, the J gene TRBJ2-7; D might be TRBD2 (6 bases). The CDR3 is made up of 13 amino acids. The V gene's germline CDR1 is DFQATT and CDR2 SNEGSKA (reference sequence). V gave up 3 bases and J gave up 5 bases, with 14 bases separating them. The CDR3 reads CSASKAGSHEQYV. The CDR3 DNA reads as TGCAGTGCTAGTAAGGCGGGAAGCCACGAGCAGTACGTC.

This clone has only a few counts. Other DNA sequences of this sample code for an identical CDR3. The V gene is TRBV28, the J gene TRBJ2-3; D is perhaps TRBD2 (7 bases). The CDR3 length is 16 residues. V dropped 5 bases and J dropped 5 bases, with 20 bases sitting between them. Germline V CDR1 and CDR2: MDHEN, SYDVKM. This CDR3 is CASSLRVGGARDTQYF. CDR3 nucleotides: TGTGCCAGCAGTCTCCGAGTGGGGGGGGCCCGAGATACGCAGTATTTT.

A few counts support this clone. The J gene is TRBJ2-7, the V gene TRBV19; 8 nucleotides align to TRBD2. The CDR3 is 14 amino acids. The ends lost 9 bases at V and 5 bases at J; junction bases unmatched: 12. The germline CDR1 and CDR2 sequences are LNHDA and SQIVND (reference sequence). The CDR3 DNA reads as TGTGCCAGCAGGCGAAGCGGGAGTGCTCACGAGCAGTACTTC. Amino acids: CASRRSGSAHEQYF.

The chain carries TRBV18 and TRBJ1-4; 7 bases agree with TRBD1. With 0 bases clipped from V and 10 bases from J, the junction kept 8 bases outside the gene matches. In germline, CDR1 is KGHSH, CDR2 LQKENI. This CDR3 comprises 15 residues. DNA for the CDR3: TGTGCCAGCTCACCACCGAACAGGGGTAGGGGAAAACTGTTTTTT. As protein: CASSPPNRGRGKLFF.

The V call is TRBV28, the J call TRBJ1-1; 10 positions match TRBD1. This CDR3 has 16 amino acids. Germline assignment: CDR1 MDHEN and CDR2 SYDVKM. V lost 3 bases and J lost 4; bases outside the gene matches: 8. Written as DNA, the CDR3 is TGTGCCAGCAGTTTTCGGTCGACAGGGGGCGGCACTGAAGCTTTCTTT. Its translation: CASSFRSTGGGTEAFF.